Listed here are 25 T cell receptor beta chains from one sample, sequenced in a study of T cells in localized non-small cell lung cancer. Assay used: immunoSEQ multiplex PCR; TCRdb lists only in-frame clones, some missing. This sample carries approximately 30,000 clones, around 73% of them seen once, and the ten largest clones take about 36%. Source: peripheral blood, taken before any cancer treatment. Receptors were obtained from a male donor at least 60 years old with stage II squamous cell lung carcinoma.

This rearrangement joins TRBV30 to TRBJ2-1; TRBD2 agrees at 8 bases. Trimming took 0 bases from V and 9 from J; bases not matched to a gene: 7. CDR3 length: 14 residues. Germline CDR1 GTSNPN, CDR2 SVGIG (reference sequence). For the CDR3, the DNA is TGTGCCTGGAGTGTCCCGGGAGGGTGGGGTGAGCAGTTCTTC. Its translation is CAWSVPGGWGEQFF.

This CDR3 is CASTPGQGTDTQYF. CDR3 DNA: TGTGCCAGCACCCCGGGACAGGGCACAGATACGCAGTATTTT. The gene calls are TRBV6-6 and TRBJ2-3; 8 positions agree with TRBD1. The CDR3 runs 14 residues. V lost 7 bases to trimming and J lost 1 base; unmatched junction nucleotides: 4. Germline V gene lookup returns CDR1 MNHNY and CDR2 SVGAGI (reference sequence).

V and J are TRBV30 and TRBJ1-1, with TRBD1 as a possible D gene (5 bases). Germline CDR1 reads GTSNPN; CDR2 reads SVGIG (reference sequence). V was cut by 4 bases and J by 0 bases, with 12 bases left in between. The CDR3 contains 14 residues. This CDR3 reads CAWTPTAMNTEAFF. The CDR3 DNA follows: TGTGCCTGGACCCCGACAGCAATGAACACTGAAGCTTTCTTT.

In its sample, this clone was seen once. The rearrangement links TRBV5-6 to TRBJ1-2; 7 bases fit TRBD1. Germline V gives CDR1 SGHDT, CDR2 YYEEEE. The CDR3 totals 15 residues. Trimming cost V 4 bases and J 4 bases; bases outside gene matches: 10. CDR3: CASSINYRGLYGYTF. CDR3 coding DNA: TGTGCCAGCAGCATAAACTACAGGGGCCTCTATGGCTACACCTTC.

The chain uses TRBV2 and TRBJ2-7; D is perhaps TRBD2 (6 bases). V lost 10 bases, J lost 1 base, and 17 bases lay in between. The CDR3 runs 14 residues. The V gene's germline CDR1 is SNHLY and CDR2 FYNNEI. This CDR3 is CANAPGTGSYEQYF. The CDR3 DNA is TGTGCCAACGCCCCCGGGACTGGATCCTACGAGCAGTACTTC.

The genes are TRBV7-8 and TRBJ2-1, with 12 bases identical to TRBD2. V shed 5 bases and J 4 bases; nucleotides not matched to a gene: 3. CDR3 length: 15 amino acids. The germline V gene encodes CDR1 SGHVS and CDR2 FQNEAQ. The CDR3 here is CASSKTSGGYNEQFF. In DNA, the CDR3 is TGTGCCAGCAGCAAAACTAGCGGGGGGTACAATGAGCAGTTCTTC. The entire variable domain, with the rest obtained from reference TRBV7-8 and TRBJ2-1, is as follows: GAGVSQSPRYKVAKRGQDVALRCDPISGHVSLFWYQQALGQGPEFLTYFQNEAQLDKSGLPSDRFFAERPEGSVSTLKIQRTQQEDSAVYLCASSKTSGGYNEQFFGPGTRLTVL.

There are a few counts of this clone. J is TRBJ2-7 and V is TRBV5-3, with 7 bases that match TRBD1. TRBV5-3 falls under the ORF class, with uncertain function. This CDR3 spans 15 amino acids. V shed 8 bases and J 2 bases; nucleotides not matched to a gene: 13. CDR3 bases: TGTGCCAGCAGCACCCGCGGCCAGGGGGCCTACGAGCAGTACTTC. It encodes CASSTRGQGAYEQYF.

The table lists this clone with a count of one. The V call is TRBV5-6, the J call TRBJ1-6; the match to TRBD1 covers 8 bases. The CDR3 spans 17 residues. Trimming took 9 bases from V and 6 from J; bases not matched to a gene: 17. Germline V gene sequence: CDR1 SGHDT, CDR2 YYEEEE. The CDR3 coding sequence is TGTGCCACCAGGTACTGGACGGACAGGGCGGGTAATTCACCCCTCCACTTT. It specifies CATRYWTDRAGNSPLHF.

The chain couples TRBV7-2 to TRBJ2-7; no clear D. Germline CDR1 and CDR2: SGHTA and FQGNSA. Trimming removed 5 bases from V and 6 bases from J, with 11 bases in between. This CDR3 spans 12 amino acids. The DNA for the CDR3 is TGTGCCAGCAGCCCTTCCCCGGCCGAGCAGTACTTC. The encoded protein is CASSPSPAEQYF.

This clone was found a few times. The rearrangement links TRBV29-1 to TRBJ2-7, with D hard to call. Per the germline V gene, CDR1 is SQVTM and CDR2 is ANQGSEA. V lost 6 bases to trimming and J lost 1 base, with 16 bases between them. CDR3 length equals 14 residues. CDR3 sequence: CSVTSDGFSYEQYF. The CDR3 coding sequence is TGCAGCGTGACCTCGGACGGATTTTCCTACGAGCAGTACTTC.

The V and J genes are TRBV5-4 and TRBJ1-4; maybe TRBD1 (5 bases). The germline gives CDR1 SGHNT, CDR2 YYREEE (reference sequence). With 0 bases removed from V and 8 bases from J, the gap between germline ends came to 14 bases. CDR3 length: 15 amino acids. CDR3 nucleotide sequence: TGTGCCAGCAGCTTGGGGGGGAGAGAAGAGGAAAAACTGTTTTTT. Amino acid sequence: CASSLGGREEEKLFF.

The chain couples TRBV9 to TRBJ2-1; perhaps TRBD1 as D (7 bases). Germline-derived CDR1 and CDR2 are SGDLS and YYNGEE. Trimming took off 0 bases at V and 3 bases at J, with 13 bases between the two ends. This CDR3 has 16 amino acids. CDR3 loop: CASSVAPGDSYNEQFF. Written as DNA, the CDR3 is TGTGCCAGCAGCGTAGCCCCGGGGGACAGCTACAATGAGCAGTTCTTC.

This chain joins TRBV5-8 and TRBJ1-2, with D hard to call. Germline lookup yields CDR1 SGHTS and CDR2 YDEGEE. The CDR3 contains 15 residues. V gave up 4 bases and J gave up 0 bases, with 13 bases separating them. CDR3 in DNA: TGTGCCAGCAGCGTAGTAATGGGAGCTAACTATGGCTACACCTTC. Residues: CASSVVMGANYGYTF. The full variable domain, rest sourced from reference TRBV5-8 and TRBJ1-2, is EAGVTQSPTHLIKTRGQQATLRCSPISGHTSVYWYQQALGLGLQFLLWYDEGEERNRGNFPPRFSGRQFPNYSSELNVNALELEDSALYLCASSVVMGANYGYTFGSGTRLTVV.

In this sample, this clone turned up once. V is TRBV6-5 and J is TRBJ1-5; 7 bases are a match to TRBD1. The CDR3 contains 15 residues. After removal of 6 bases from V and 4 bases from J, the junction contained 9 bases not matched to a gene. Germline V CDR1 and CDR2: MNHEY, SVGAGI. CDR3 region: CASRVGRQGNQPQHF. DNA of the CDR3: TGTGCCAGCAGGGTTGGGCGACAGGGAAATCAGCCCCAGCATTTT.

The chain links TRBV27 to TRBJ2-7; 10 bases fit TRBD2. With V trimmed by 5 bases and J by 1 base, 8 bases remained unmatched. Germline V CDR1 and CDR2: MNHEY, SMNVEV (reference sequence). CDR3 length: 16 residues. CDR3 in DNA: TGTGCCAGCAGTCTAGCCCGGACTAGCGGATCCTACGAGCAGTACTTC. Its protein product is CASSLARTSGSYEQYF.

V and J are TRBV5-1 and TRBJ2-3, with D uncertain. Germline CDR1 is SGHRS and CDR2 is YFSETQ. CDR3 length equals 11 residues. V lost 5 bases and J lost 6, with 7 bases in between. This CDR3 reads CASSLGDTQYF. In nucleotides, the CDR3 is TGCGCCAGCAGTCTGGGGGATACGCAGTATTTT.

This clone was observed once. The gene calls are TRBV7-2 and TRBJ1-3; D is perhaps TRBD1 (6 bases). Trimming stripped 5 bases from V and 4 bases from J, with 18 bases between. The length of the CDR3 is 16 residues. Per the germline V gene, CDR1 is SGHTA and CDR2 is FQGNSA. The CDR3 DNA sequence: TGTGCCAGCAGCCCAAACAGGGTTGGGTCCGGAAACACCATATATTTT. This translates into CASSPNRVGSGNTIYF.

This clone has a single count. The CDR3 bases are TGTGCCAGCAGCTTGGAACCGGGAGGGGAGACCCAGTACTTC. Translated: CASSLEPGGETQYF. The chain recombines TRBV5-6 with TRBJ2-5, with 8 positions matching TRBD2. With 0 bases clipped from V and 5 bases from J, the junction kept 3 bases outside the gene matches. Looked up from germline, CDR1 is SGHDT and CDR2 is YYEEEE. The length of the CDR3 is 14 residues. Supplemented by reference TRBV5-6 and TRBJ2-5, the full variable domain reads DAGVTQSPTHLIKTRGQQVTLRCSPKSGHDTVSWYQQALGQGPQFIFQYYEEEERQRGNFPDRFSGHQFPNYSSELNVNALLLGDSALYLCASSLEPGGETQYFGPGTRLLVL.

CDR3 loop: CATSGGANTGELFF. The CDR3 DNA is TGTGCCACCTCCGGAGGCGCGAACACCGGGGAGCTGTTTTTT. This chain links TRBV28 with TRBJ2-2; D might be TRBD2 (5 bases). The V end lost 10 bases, the J end lost 0 bases, and 12 bases lay between the germline ends. CDR3 length: 14 residues. Germline-derived CDR1 and CDR2 are MDHEN and SYDVKM. Full variable domain (missing parts from reference TRBV28 and TRBJ2-2): DVKVTQSSRYLVKRTGEKVFLECVQDMDHENMFWYRQDPGLGLRLIYFSYDVKMKEKGDIPEGYSVSREKKERFSLILESASTNQTSMYLCATSGGANTGELFFGEGSRLTVL.

This clone appeared a few times. The J gene is TRBJ1-6, the V gene TRBV6-1, with D perhaps TRBD1 (5 bases). The CDR3 has 16 amino acids. Trimming pared 3 bases from V and 3 bases from J, leaving 12 bases between. Germline V lookup: CDR1 MNHNS, CDR2 SASEGT. CDR3 coding DNA: TGTGCCAGCAGTGAGTGGGCAGGGTACTATAATTCACCCCTCCACTTT. Amino acid sequence: CASSEWAGYYNSPLHF.

This clone showed up just a few times. V usage is TRBV6-1 and J usage is TRBJ2-1, with 7 bases lining up with TRBD1. The V gene's germline CDR1 is MNHNS and CDR2 SASEGT. After removal of 6 bases from V and 9 bases from J, the junction contained 5 bases not matched to a gene. This CDR3 has 12 residues. The CDR3 region has the DNA TGTGCCAGCAGAGGGACAGCCGGTGAGCAGTTCTTC. It encodes CASRGTAGEQFF.

This chain uses TRBV19 with TRBJ2-3, with 7 bases identical to TRBD2. Unmatched junction bases numbered 5, after V lost 3 bases and J lost 5 bases. Germline V gene data show CDR1 as LNHDA and CDR2 as SQIVND (reference sequence). This CDR3 has 14 amino acids. The CDR3 bases are TGTGCCAGTAGTATGGGGGGGAGAGTAGATACGCAGTATTTT. It encodes CASSMGGRVDTQYF.

The sample holds one count of this clone. The CDR3 DNA is TGTGCCAGCAGCCAAGACCTACACACTCCCCAGCATTTT. Amino acid sequence: CASSQDLHTPQHF. The chain has TRBV4-2 and TRBJ1-5, with unresolved D. Deletions cut 0 bases from V and 10 bases from J, with 10 bases between. Per germline, CDR1 LGHNA and CDR2 YNFKEQ. The CDR3 spans 13 residues.

The table lists this clone with a few counts. The chain employs TRBV11-3 and TRBJ2-1; D possibly uses TRBD1 or TRBD2 (5 bases each). The CDR3 has 15 amino acids. Germline V gene sequence: CDR1 SGHNT, CDR2 YENEEA. V was cut by 6 bases and J by 6 bases, with 18 bases left in between. Here the CDR3 DNA reads TGTGCCAGCAGACACCGGGACGGAAAAAGCAATGAGCAGTTCTTC. Residues: CASRHRDGKSNEQFF.

This clone was detected only a few times. The chain joins TRBV19 to TRBJ1-3; D unresolved. This CDR3 comprises 16 residues. Trimming removed 6 bases at V and 0 bases at J, with 15 bases between. Looked up from germline, CDR1 is LNHDA and CDR2 is SQIVND (reference sequence). This CDR3 is CASRAERPYSGNTIYF. The CDR3 region has the DNA TGTGCCAGTAGAGCCGAGAGACCCTACTCTGGAAACACCATATATTTT.